Shown below are 30 T cell receptor beta chains from a single sample sequenced in a study of blood T cells in healthy people across ages. Primers used in a second PCR of roughly 6 to 11 cycles were a sample-barcoded 5' primer and a J-beta primer mix. TCRdb reanalysed the 5' RACE reads using MiXCR and keeps one entry per CDR3 protein. The sample holds 900,000 to 950,000 distinct CDR3 sequences, 25% to 30% seen once. These same data were also listed under a study on T cells of mothers and their children.

Sequenced material: blood. These receptors were taken from a woman in her thirties or forties in good health.

This clonotype was recorded many times. The V gene is TRBV9, the J gene TRBJ2-7; D perhaps matches TRBD2 (5 bases). Germline CDR1 and CDR2: SGDLS and YYNGEE. V shed 0 bases and J shed 3 bases, with 10 bases lying between them. This CDR3 has 14 amino acids. CDR3 sequence: CASSVAIAGYEQYF. The DNA of the CDR3 is TGTGCCAGCAGCGTAGCTATTGCGGGCTACGAGCAGTACTTC.

This rearrangement joins TRBV3-1 to TRBJ1-2; D possibly corresponds to TRBD1 (5 bases). V was pared by 2 bases and J by 0 bases, with 13 bases between. Per germline, CDR1 LGHDT and CDR2 YNNKEL (reference sequence). This CDR3 comprises 16 residues. The CDR3 sequence is CASSQSVGAANYGYTF. CDR3 DNA: TGTGCCAGCAGCCAAAGTGTCGGGGCTGCTAACTATGGCTACACCTTC.

This clonotype was seen a handful of times. The V gene is TRBV7-8, the J gene TRBJ2-5, with 11 bases identical to TRBD2. The CDR3 length is 16 residues. Trimming at V came to 4 bases and at J to 7 bases, leaving 11 bases not matched to a gene. In germline, CDR1 is SGHVS, CDR2 FQNEAQ. CDR3 protein: CASSSRLAGLVGTQYF. CDR3 bases: TGTGCCAGCAGCTCGCGACTAGCGGGGCTTGTAGGGACCCAGTACTTC.

The chain links TRBV28 to TRBJ1-6; perhaps TRBD1 as D (6 bases). Germline CDR1 is MDHEN and CDR2 is SYDVKM. This CDR3 comprises 15 residues. V dropped 3 bases and J dropped 10 bases, with 16 bases sitting between them. CDR3 region: CASSLTTGTGSPLHF. CDR3 in DNA: TGTGCCAGCAGTTTGACCACAGGGACGGGGTCACCCCTCCACTTT.

The chain is built from TRBV6-2 or TRBV6-3 and TRBJ2-1; 7 bases are shared with TRBD1. CDR1 and CDR2 from the germline V gene are MNHEY and SVGEGT. This CDR3 is built from 13 residues. After removal of 8 bases from V and 4 bases from J, the junction contained 5 bases not matched to a gene. The CDR3 is CASEDRTYNEQFF. The CDR3 DNA reads as TGTGCCAGCGAGGACAGGACTTACAATGAGCAGTTCTTC.

The rearrangement joins TRBV29-1 to TRBJ2-3; tentatively, D is TRBD1 or TRBD2 (5 bases each). Trimming took 4 bases from V and 2 from J, leaving 16 bases between them. Germline lookup yields CDR1 SQVTM and CDR2 ANQGSEA. This CDR3 is built from 15 residues. Here the CDR3 reads CSVAYTGASTDTQYF. The DNA of the CDR3 is TGCAGCGTTGCATACACCGGGGCCTCCACAGATACGCAGTATTTT.

Details on this clonotype: Germline is not matched at one junction end, which may reflect a read error. This chain uses TRBV11-2 with TRBJ2-5; 12 bases fit TRBD2. CDR1 SGHAT and CDR2 FQNNGV come from the germline V gene. The length of the CDR3 is 16 residues. CDR3 in DNA: TGTGCCAGCGGCTTGGAGACTAGCGGGGGAGGGGAGACCCAGTACTTC. The encoded protein is CASGLETSGGGETQYF. The whole variable domain, filled in from reference TRBV11-2 and TRBJ2-5, reads EAGVAQSPRYKIIEKRQSVAFWCNPISGHATLYWYQQILGQGPKLLIQFQNNGVVDDSQLPKDRFSAERLKGVDSTLKIQPAKLEDSAVYLCASGLETSGGGETQYFGPGTRLLVL.

This clonotype was picked up a small number of times. V gene TRBV5-4 combines with J gene TRBJ2-3; 10 nucleotides agree with TRBD1. The CDR3 contains 15 residues. CDR1 and CDR2 (germline): SGHNT, YYREEE (reference sequence). V trimming: 4 bases; J trimming: 4 bases; junction bases outside the gene matches: 6. CDR3 amino acids: CASSPDRGRSDTQYF. Written as DNA, the CDR3 is TGTGCCAGCAGCCCTGACAGGGGGCGATCAGATACGCAGTATTTT.

This clonotype was counted between two and nine times. The CDR3 sequence is CASSQTGQTYNEQFF. CDR3 in DNA: TGTGCCAGCAGCCAAACGGGACAGACCTACAATGAGCAGTTCTTC. The genes are TRBV9 and TRBJ2-1; 7 nucleotides align to TRBD1. The CDR3 spans 15 residues. In germline, CDR1 is SGDLS, CDR2 YYNGEE. V shed 4 bases, J shed 2 bases, and the junction held 6 bases outside the gene matches. Drawing the rest from reference TRBV9 and TRBJ2-1, the complete variable domain is DSGVTQTPKHLITATGQRVTLRCSPRSGDLSVYWYQQSLDQGLQFLIQYYNGEERAKGNILERFSAQQFPDLHSELNLSSLELGDSALYFCASSQTGQTYNEQFFGPGTRLTVL.

This clonotype has at least ten counts. The V gene is TRBV28, the J gene TRBJ2-7, with D hard to call. The CDR3 loop spans 11 amino acids. Germline V gene sequence: CDR1 MDHEN, CDR2 SYDVKM. V lost 10 bases and J 2 bases, leaving 9 bases between the germline ends. Here the CDR3 reads CATRRAYEQYF. The CDR3 DNA follows: TGTGCCACCCGAAGGGCCTACGAGCAGTACTTC.

V is TRBV7-2 and J is TRBJ2-5; unclear D gene. Germline CDR1 is SGHTA and CDR2 is FQGNSA. The V and J ends lost 2 bases and 0 bases respectively, with 7 bases between them. CDR3 length: 14 amino acids. The CDR3 DNA is TGTGCCAGCAGCTTACATGAGTACCAAGAGACCCAGTACTTC. Its protein is CASSLHEYQETQYF.

The rearrangement links TRBV6-4 to TRBJ1-2, with a tentative D call TRBD1 (6 bases). Germline V lookup: CDR1 MRHNA, CDR2 SNTAGT. The V and J ends lost 4 bases and 7 bases respectively, with 16 bases between them. This CDR3 has 14 residues. The CDR3 nucleotides are TGTGCCAGCAGTGTAGAGGCAGGGGCCCGTGGCTACACCTTC. It translates to CASSVEAGARGYTF.

The chain is built from TRBV7-8 and TRBJ1-1; 7 nucleotides align to TRBD1. This CDR3 spans 13 amino acids. V lost 5 bases, J lost 11 bases, and 11 bases stayed unmatched. Germline V gives CDR1 SGHVS, CDR2 FQNEAQ. The CDR3 bases are TGTGCCAGCAGCCTACGACAGGGTGCTGGGGCTTTCTTT. Encoded protein: CASSLRQGAGAFF.

This clonotype appeared many times. The genes are TRBV7-2 and TRBJ2-1, with TRBD1 matching over 7 bases. The CDR3 has 16 amino acids. The ends lost 5 bases at V and 8 bases at J; junction bases unmatched: 15. The germline CDR1 and CDR2 sequences are SGHTA and FQGNSA. The CDR3 region is CASSPGGLTARDEQFF. For the CDR3, the DNA is TGTGCCAGCAGCCCAGGGGGTCTTACCGCACGGGATGAGCAGTTCTTC.

The chain has TRBV20-1 and TRBJ1-5; perhaps TRBD1 as D (6 bases). The ends were cut back, 6 bases at V and 0 bases at J, with 12 bases in the middle. The CDR3 runs to 14 residues. Germline-derived CDR1 and CDR2 are DFQATT and SNEGSKA (reference sequence). The CDR3 DNA follows: TGCAGTGCCAAACAGGGAAATAGCAATCAGCCCCAGCATTTT. Amino acid sequence: CSAKQGNSNQPQHF.

About this clonotype: Since a much larger clone is just one base distant, this may be a read error. The chain uses TRBV5-6 and TRBJ1-6; D not resolved. V shed 0 bases and J shed 14 bases, with 18 bases lying between them. Per germline, CDR1 SGHDT and CDR2 YYEEEE. This CDR3 has 15 amino acids. CDR3 sequence: CASSLDWFQDSSLHF. As DNA, the CDR3 is TGTGCCAGCAGCTTGGATTGGTTCCAGGACTCATCCCTCCACTTT.

As to this clonotype: This clone may be a read error of a much larger clone one base away. The chain recombines TRBV7-9 with TRBJ1-2; the D is unclear. The V gene's germline CDR1 is SEHNR and CDR2 FQNEAQ (reference sequence). The CDR3 sequence is 12 residues long. CDR3 sequence reads: CAGSAENYGYTF. CDR3 nucleotide sequence: TGTGCCGGCAGTGCAGAGAACTATGGCTACACCTTC.

This chain connects TRBV6-2 or TRBV6-3 to TRBJ2-6; TRBD1 matches at 8 bases. Germline V lookup: CDR1 MNHEY, CDR2 SVGEGT. J lost 0 bases, V lost 7 bases, and 5 bases had no gene match. CDR3 length: 16 residues. CDR3 sequence: CASTGQGASGANVLTF. The CDR3 bases are TGTGCCAGCACAGGACAGGGCGCCTCTGGGGCCAACGTCCTGACTTTC.

The rearrangement links TRBV6-5 to TRBJ2-3, with D perhaps matching TRBD1 or TRBD2 (6 bases each). From germline, CDR1 is MNHEY and CDR2 SVGAGI. The ends were cut back, 0 bases at V and 3 bases at J, with 16 bases in the middle. This CDR3 region has 17 residues. The CDR3 DNA is TGTGCCAGCAGTTACTCAAGGCCGGGGGCCTTGACAGATACGCAGTATTTT. The encoded protein is CASSYSRPGALTDTQYF.

The V gene is TRBV14, the J gene TRBJ2-2, with D unclear. Trimming stripped 1 base from V and 1 base from J, with 13 bases between. The CDR3 consists of 17 residues. Germline CDR1 and CDR2: SGHDN and FVKESK. The DNA for the CDR3 is TGTGCCAGCAGCCAAGTCCGAGGAAAGGGGAACACCGGGGAGCTGTTTTTT. Its translation: CASSQVRGKGNTGELFF.

The genes are TRBV9 and TRBJ2-2; the D is unclear. V was cut by 0 bases and J by 0 bases, with 9 bases left in between. CDR3 size: 16 residues. Germline V gene sequence: CDR1 SGDLS, CDR2 YYNGEE. This CDR3 reads CASSVGLSSNTGELFF. Written as DNA, the CDR3 is TGTGCCAGCAGCGTAGGTCTCAGTTCGAACACCGGGGAGCTGTTTTTT.

This clonotype showed up many times. J is TRBJ2-7 and V is TRBV7-9; D not certain. Trimming took 2 bases from V and 2 from J, leaving 10 bases between them. CDR1 is SEHNR, CDR2 FQNEAQ, per germline (reference sequence). The CDR3 sequence is 14 residues long. CDR3 DNA sequence: TGTGCCAGCAGCTTAATCCGGCCTCCCTACGAGCAGTACTTC. Protein: CASSLIRPPYEQYF. Based on the CDR3 plus reference TRBV7-9 and TRBJ2-7, the full variable domain is DTGVSQNPRHKITKRGQNVTFRCDPISEHNRLYWYRQTLGQGPEFLTYFQNEAQLEKSRLLSDRFSAERPKGSFSTLEIQRTEQGDSAMYLCASSLIRPPYEQYFGPGTRLTVT.

This clonotype has more than one count but fewer than ten. CDR3 amino acids: CATRSGSYNSPLHF. Here the CDR3 DNA reads TGTGCCACCCGTTCGGGCTCCTATAATTCACCCCTCCACTTT. The J gene is TRBJ1-6, the V gene TRBV27; D is uncertain. The germline V gene has CDR1 MNHEY and CDR2 SMNVEV (reference sequence). The CDR3 has 14 residues. Trimming took 10 bases from V and 0 from J, leaving 10 bases between them.

Remarks on this clonotype: One junction end disagrees with the germline gene, perhaps due to a read error. CDR3 DNA: TGTGCCACCAGTCTAACAGATACGCGGTATTTT. Amino acid sequence: CATSLTDTRYF. The chain is built from TRBV24-1 and TRBJ2-3; D gene unclear. The germline V gene has CDR1 KGHDR and CDR2 SFDVKD. The CDR3 totals 11 residues.

This chain connects TRBV28 to TRBJ2-7, with D perhaps matching TRBD1 (6 bases). There are 14 residues in the CDR3. Germline loops: CDR1 MDHEN, CDR2 SYDVKM. V was shortened by 6 bases and J by 6 bases, with 18 bases between the two germline ends. The CDR3 loop is CASSLPGDTREQYF. CDR3 nucleotide sequence: TGTGCCAGCAGCCTCCCCGGGGACACACGCGAGCAGTACTTC.

The chain employs TRBV20-1 and TRBJ2-7; tentatively, D is TRBD1 (5 bases). Trimming took 6 bases from V and 0 from J, leaving 12 bases between them. Per the germline V gene, CDR1 is DFQATT and CDR2 is SNEGSKA (reference sequence). The CDR3 runs 13 residues. The CDR3 loop reads CSAPGRVSYEQYF. DNA for the CDR3: TGCAGTGCCCCTGGCAGGGTCTCCTACGAGCAGTACTTC.

This clonotype was counted between two and nine times. The junction departs from the called germline gene at one end, perhaps through a read error. The V call is TRBV7-7, the J call TRBJ2-3, with 14 nucleotides matching TRBD2. The CDR3 loop spans 18 amino acids. CDR1 and CDR2 (germline): SSHAT, FNYEAQ (reference sequence). The CDR3 nucleotides read TGTGCTAGCAGCCCGACGATGGGGACTAGCGGGGGCCCAGATACGCAGTATTTT. It specifies CASSPTMGTSGGPDTQYF.

This clonotype has more than one count but fewer than ten. This rearrangement joins TRBV20-1 to TRBJ1-2; TRBD1 aligns across 9 bases. V lost 0 bases, J lost 4 bases, and 6 bases stayed unmatched. CDR1 is DFQATT, CDR2 SNEGSKA, per germline (reference sequence). This CDR3 spans 15 amino acids. The DNA of the CDR3 is TGCAGTGCTAGAGATCTGGGACAGGGTGTCTATGGCTACACCTTC. Encoded protein: CSARDLGQGVYGYTF.

The chain joins TRBV25-1 to TRBJ1-4; D unclear. V lost 3 bases, J lost 5 bases, and 10 bases lay in between. The CDR3 consists of 14 residues. The germline V gene encodes CDR1 MGHDK and CDR2 SYGVNS. The CDR3 DNA reads TGTGCCAGCAGTGACTCAGCCTTAAATGAAAAACTGTTTTTT. Residues: CASSDSALNEKLFF.

The chain joins TRBV29-1 to TRBJ2-6; weak D call: TRBD1 (6 bases). This CDR3 is built from 19 residues. V was pared by 7 bases and J by 1 base, with 26 bases between. Germline loops: CDR1 SQVTM, CDR2 ANQGSEA. CDR3 amino acids: CSDAPLDSTLGSGANVLTF. In nucleotides, the CDR3 is TGCAGCGATGCACCCCTGGACAGTACCTTGGGGTCTGGGGCCAACGTCCTGACTTTC.